This TCR beta chain is drawn from a study of vaccination effects on CD4 cells after COVID-19. Study-level points and caveats: Clones that were induced by infection or by vaccine showed marked contraction late after vaccination. Healthy vaccinees had only 1 of 255 vaccine-induced clones cross-react with common cold coronaviruses.

ViraFEST used viral peptide pools to expand antigen-specific CD4+ T cells before sequencing. Culture lasted roughly 9 days before CD4+ T cell isolation. Vaccinated participants had no history of SARS-CoV-2 infection and tested negative for nucleocapsid antibodies. Each culture well received under 2.5 million PBMC. These cells were then cultured in IMDM with about 9.9 IU/ml IL-2 and 7.5 to 10 ug/ml peptides. This clone was detected once. Antigen: not known. From germline, CDR1 is SEHNR and CDR2 FQNEAQ (reference sequence). Trimming removed 3 bases from V and 0 bases from J, with 9 bases in between. The CDR3 is 15 amino acids. Generated by immunoSEQ multiplex PCR, the TCRdb table keeps only in-frame clones and is missing some. The data show under 80,000 clones, with approximately 81% seen just once and 1.5% to 2% held by the top ten.

The sequence came from a human donor who received a COVID-19 vaccine. The sequences come from CD4+ T cells from PBMCs cultured with HCoV-229E spike peptides, collected before COVID-19 vaccination. The chain links TRBV7-9 to TRBJ2-4, with a tentative D call TRBD1 (6 bases). CDR3 protein: CASSLRQAAKNIQYF. In DNA, the CDR3 is TGTGCCAGCAGCTTGAGACAGGCAGCCAAAAACATTCAGTACTTC.